The TCR beta chain under discussion was sequenced for a study of cytomegalovirus exposure and HLA in healthy donors. The repertoire was sequenced with immunoSEQ multiplex PCR; TCRdb's copy has only in-frame clones and lacks some. The data contain 300,000 to 350,000 clones, 88% of them singletons. CDR1 and CDR2 (germline): SGHVS, FNYEAQ. V was clipped by 4 bases and J by 6 bases; unmatched bases: 10. This CDR3 contains 18 residues. Sequencing was carried out using PBMCs. The receptor's source is a man younger than 40 in good health and CMV-seronegative. The gene calls are TRBV7-6 and TRBJ2-2; 14 nucleotides line up with TRBD2. The CDR3 loop is CASSSGLAGGQSAGELFF. The DNA of the CDR3 is TGTGCCAGCAGCTCCGGACTAGCGGGGGGCCAATCCGCCGGGGAGCTGTTTTTT. The full variable domain, its missing parts supplied by reference TRBV7-6 and TRBJ2-2, is GAGVSQSPRYKVTKRGQDVALRCDPISGHVSLYWYRQALGQGPEFLTYFNYEAQQDKSGLPNDRFSAERPEGSISTLTIQRTEQRDSAMYRCASSSGLAGGQSAGELFFGEGSRLTVL.